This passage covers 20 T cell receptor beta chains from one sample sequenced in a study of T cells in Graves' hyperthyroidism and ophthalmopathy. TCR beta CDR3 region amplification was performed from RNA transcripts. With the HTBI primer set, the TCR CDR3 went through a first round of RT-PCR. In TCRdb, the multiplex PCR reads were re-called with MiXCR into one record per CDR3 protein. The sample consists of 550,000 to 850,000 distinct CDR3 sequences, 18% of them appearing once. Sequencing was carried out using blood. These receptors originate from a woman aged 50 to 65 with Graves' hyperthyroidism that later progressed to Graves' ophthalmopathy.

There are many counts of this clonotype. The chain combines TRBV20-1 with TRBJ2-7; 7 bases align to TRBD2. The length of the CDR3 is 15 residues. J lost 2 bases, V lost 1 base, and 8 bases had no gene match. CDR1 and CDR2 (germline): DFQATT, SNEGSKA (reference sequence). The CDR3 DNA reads TGCAGTGCTAGAGGGGCTAGCGGAGACCCCTACGAGCAGTACTTC. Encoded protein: CSARGASGDPYEQYF.

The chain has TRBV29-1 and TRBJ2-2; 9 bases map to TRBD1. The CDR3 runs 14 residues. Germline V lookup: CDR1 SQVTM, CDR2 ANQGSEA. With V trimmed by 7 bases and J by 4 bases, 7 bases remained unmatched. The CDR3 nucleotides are TGCAGCGGGGGGACAGGGTGGTCCACCGGGGAGCTGTTTTTT. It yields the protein CSGGTGWSTGELFF.

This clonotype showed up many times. CDR3 region: CASSLGRRYGYTF. The CDR3 nucleotides read TGTGCCAGCAGTCTCGGCAGGCGCTATGGCTACACCTTC. The chain couples TRBV12-3 or TRBV12-4 to TRBJ1-2; D gene uncertain. The V end was cut by 5 bases, the J end by 4 bases, with 11 bases between. The CDR3 loop spans 13 amino acids.

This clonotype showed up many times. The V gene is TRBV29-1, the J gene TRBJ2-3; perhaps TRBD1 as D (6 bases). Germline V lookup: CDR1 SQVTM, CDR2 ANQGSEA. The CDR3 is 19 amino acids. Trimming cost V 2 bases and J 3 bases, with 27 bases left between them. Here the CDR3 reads CSVEPVQAGGLMETDTQYF. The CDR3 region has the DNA TGCAGCGTTGAACCGGTCCAGGCTGGGGGCCTAATGGAAACAGATACGCAGTATTTT.

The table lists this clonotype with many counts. In DNA, the CDR3 is TGTGCCAGCAGTGAAGGGCTAGCGGGGGGATCCTCGGGCACCGGGGAGCTGTTTTTT. Translating it yields CASSEGLAGGSSGTGELFF. The rearrangement joins TRBV2 to TRBJ2-2, with TRBD2 identical over 11 bases. The V and J ends lost 1 base and 4 bases, in that order; junction bases with no gene match: 11. Germline V gene sequence: CDR1 SNHLY, CDR2 FYNNEI. This CDR3 is 19 amino acids long.

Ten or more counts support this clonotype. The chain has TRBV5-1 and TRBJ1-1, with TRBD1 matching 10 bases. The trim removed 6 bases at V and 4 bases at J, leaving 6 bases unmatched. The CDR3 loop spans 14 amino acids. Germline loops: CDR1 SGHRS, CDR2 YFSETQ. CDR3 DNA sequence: TGCGCCAGCATTTCTGGGGACAGGGGCACTGAAGCTTTCTTT. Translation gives CASISGDRGTEAFF.

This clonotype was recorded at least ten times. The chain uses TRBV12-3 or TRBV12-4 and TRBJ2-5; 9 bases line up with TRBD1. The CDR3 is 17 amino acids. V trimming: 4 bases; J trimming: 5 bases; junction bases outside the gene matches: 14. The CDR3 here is CASSSFSGQGGAETQYF. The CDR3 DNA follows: TGTGCCAGCAGTTCCTTCTCGGGACAGGGAGGAGCTGAGACCCAGTACTTC.

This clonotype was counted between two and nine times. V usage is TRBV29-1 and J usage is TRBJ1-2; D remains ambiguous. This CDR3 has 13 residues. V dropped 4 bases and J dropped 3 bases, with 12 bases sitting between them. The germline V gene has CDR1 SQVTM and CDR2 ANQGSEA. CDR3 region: CSVVGPPDYGYTF. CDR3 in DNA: TGCAGCGTTGTAGGTCCACCGGACTATGGCTACACCTTC.

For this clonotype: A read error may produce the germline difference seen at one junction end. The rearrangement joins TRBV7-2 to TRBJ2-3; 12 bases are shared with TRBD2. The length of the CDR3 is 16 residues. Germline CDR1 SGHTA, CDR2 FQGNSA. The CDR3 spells CASSLAGGNGLYTQYF. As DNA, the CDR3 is TGTGCCAGCAGCCTAGCGGGGGGGAATGGGCTGTATACGCAGTATTTT. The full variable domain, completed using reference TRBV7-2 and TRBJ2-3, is GAGVSQSPSNKVTEKGKDVELRCDPISGHTALYWYRQSLGQGLEFLIYFQGNSAPDKSGLPSDRFSAERTGGSVSTLTIQRTQQEDSAVYLCASSLAGGNGLYTQYFGPGTRLTVL.

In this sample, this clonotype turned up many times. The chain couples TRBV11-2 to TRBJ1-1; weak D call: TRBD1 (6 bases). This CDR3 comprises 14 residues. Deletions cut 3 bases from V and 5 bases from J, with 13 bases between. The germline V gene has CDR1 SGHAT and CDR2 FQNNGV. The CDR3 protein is CASSFRGLVTEAFF. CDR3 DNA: TGTGCCAGCAGCTTCCGGGGGCTCGTTACTGAAGCTTTCTTT.

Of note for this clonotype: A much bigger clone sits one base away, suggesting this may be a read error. The CDR3 loop is CASRPGTGYGYTF. CDR3 in DNA: TGTGCCAGCAGGCCCGGGACAGGGTATGGCTACACCTTC. The gene calls are TRBV12-3 or TRBV12-4 and TRBJ1-2, with 9 bases identical to TRBD1. V was clipped by 6 bases and J by 5 bases; unmatched bases: 4. This CDR3 is 13 amino acids long.

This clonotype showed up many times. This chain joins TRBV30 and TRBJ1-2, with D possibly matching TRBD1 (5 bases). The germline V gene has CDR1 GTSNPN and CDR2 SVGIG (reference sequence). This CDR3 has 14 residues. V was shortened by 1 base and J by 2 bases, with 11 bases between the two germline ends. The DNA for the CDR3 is TGTGCCTGGAGTGGTGGGGGGTGGAACTATGGCTACACCTTC. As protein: CAWSGGGWNYGYTF.

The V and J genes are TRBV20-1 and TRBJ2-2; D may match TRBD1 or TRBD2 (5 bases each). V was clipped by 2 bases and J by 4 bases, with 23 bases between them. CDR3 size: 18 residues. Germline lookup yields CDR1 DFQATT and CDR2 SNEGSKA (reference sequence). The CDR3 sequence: CSARSFHGDLNSTGELFF. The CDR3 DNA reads TGCAGTGCTAGATCGTTCCATGGGGACCTAAACTCCACCGGGGAGCTGTTTTTT.

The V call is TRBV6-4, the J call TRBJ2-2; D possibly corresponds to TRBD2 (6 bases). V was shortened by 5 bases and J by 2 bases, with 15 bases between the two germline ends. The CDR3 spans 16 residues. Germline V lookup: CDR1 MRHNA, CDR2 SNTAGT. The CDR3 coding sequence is TGTGCCAGCAGTCCTAGACTAGTCCTCAACACCGGGGAGCTGTTTTTT. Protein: CASSPRLVLNTGELFF.

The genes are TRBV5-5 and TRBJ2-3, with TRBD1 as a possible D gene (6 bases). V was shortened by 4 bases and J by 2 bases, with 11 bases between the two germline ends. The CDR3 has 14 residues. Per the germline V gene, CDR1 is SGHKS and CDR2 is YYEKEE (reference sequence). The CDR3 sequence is CASSMVGATDTQYF. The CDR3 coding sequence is TGTGCCAGCAGCATGGTGGGGGCCACAGATACGCAGTATTTT.

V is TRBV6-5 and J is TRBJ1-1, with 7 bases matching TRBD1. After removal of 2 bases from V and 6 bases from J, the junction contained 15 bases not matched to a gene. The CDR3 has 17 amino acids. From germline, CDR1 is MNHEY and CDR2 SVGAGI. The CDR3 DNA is TGTGCCAGCAGTTACCCAAGAACTGCCGACAGGGATGCTGAAGCTTTCTTT. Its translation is CASSYPRTADRDAEAFF.

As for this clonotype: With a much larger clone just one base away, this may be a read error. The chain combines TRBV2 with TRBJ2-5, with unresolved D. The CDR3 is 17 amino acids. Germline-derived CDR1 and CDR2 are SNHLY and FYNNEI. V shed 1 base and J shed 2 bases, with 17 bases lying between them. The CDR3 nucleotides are TGTGCCAGCAGTGAAGATTTTCGGACGACACTTCAAGAGACCCAGTACTTC. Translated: CASSEDFRTTLQETQYF.

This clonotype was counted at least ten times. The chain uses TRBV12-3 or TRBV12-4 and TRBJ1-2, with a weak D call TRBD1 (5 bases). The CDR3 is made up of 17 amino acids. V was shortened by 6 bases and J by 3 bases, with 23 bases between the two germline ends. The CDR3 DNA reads TGTGCCAGCAGCTTGGGCCACGGGGGAGAAGTGTACTATGGCTACACCTTC. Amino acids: CASSLGHGGEVYYGYTF.

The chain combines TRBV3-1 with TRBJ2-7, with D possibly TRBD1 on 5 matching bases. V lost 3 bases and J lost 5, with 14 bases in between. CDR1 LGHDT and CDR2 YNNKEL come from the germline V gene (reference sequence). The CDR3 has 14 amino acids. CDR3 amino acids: CASSQGRATHEQYF. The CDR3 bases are TGTGCCAGCAGCCAGGGCAGGGCAACGCACGAGCAGTACTTC.

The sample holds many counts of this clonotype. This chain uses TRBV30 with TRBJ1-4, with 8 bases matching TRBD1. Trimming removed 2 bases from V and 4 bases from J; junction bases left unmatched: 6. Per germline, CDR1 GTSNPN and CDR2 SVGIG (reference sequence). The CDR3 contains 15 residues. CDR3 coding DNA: TGTGCCTGGAGTAGAAGACAGGGGCTTAATGAAAAACTGTTTTTT. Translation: CAWSRRQGLNEKLFF.